The rows below give T cell receptor beta chains drawn from one sample of a study of cytomegalovirus exposure and HLA in healthy donors. The table came from immunoSEQ multiplex PCR; TCRdb's copy has only in-frame clones and leaves some out. The repertoire has about 100,000 clones, around 72% of them found once; the top ten carry 12% to 15%. Input material: PBMCs. Receptors originate from a male donor in good health and CMV-seropositive. CDR3s include the opening cysteine and the closing phenylalanine or tryptophan. D genes are given only for firm matches. Part of the rows lack a size; the others show once, few, many or a class for expanded clones.

abundance	v_gene	d_gene	j_gene	CDR3aa	CDR3nt
.	TRBV27	TRBD1	TRBJ2-7	CASSLSHRGYEQYF	TGTGCCAGCAGTTTAAGTCACAGGGGCTACGAGCAGTACTTC
.	TRBV5-1	.	TRBJ2-7	CASRGDSPMYEQYF	TGCGCCAGCAGGGGTGACAGCCCGATGTACGAGCAGTACTTC
once	TRBV11-2	.	TRBJ2-7	CASSLVFQGVEQYF	TGTGCCAGCAGCTTAGTTTTCCAGGGCGTCGAGCAGTACTTC
.	TRBV7-2	TRBD2	TRBJ2-5	CASSQSPPGGSGETQYF	TGTGCCAGCAGCCAATCCCCCCCGGGGGGGAGTGGGGAGACCCAGTACTTC
.	TRBV6-6	TRBD1	TRBJ2-7	CASSSVDSGTDTLF	TGTGCCAGCAGTTCTGTAGATTCCGGGACAGATACGTTGTTC
.	TRBV7-8	.	TRBJ2-7	CASSIKTGEGSEQYF	TGTGCCAGCAGCATAAAGACAGGGGAGGGGAGCGAGCAGTACTTC
.	TRBV6-5	TRBD1	TRBJ1-1	CASSVDRVNTEAFF	TGTGCCAGCAGTGTAGACAGGGTGAACACTGAAGCTTTCTTT
.	TRBV12-5	.	TRBJ2-7	CASGLALDFLHDTYEQYF	TGTGCTAGTGGTTTGGCTTTGGACTTCCTTCATGACACCTACGAGCAGTACTTC
.	TRBV30	.	TRBJ1-1	CAWGDRTVNTEAFF	TGTGCCTGGGGGGACCGGACAGTTAACACTGAAGCTTTCTTT
.	TRBV11-3	.	TRBJ1-6	CASSRRVGVYSPLHF	TGTGCCAGCAGCCGTCGAGTCGGGGTTTACTCACCCCTCCACTTT
.	TRBV5-1	.	TRBJ1-2	CASSTGNYGYTF	TGCGCCAGCAGTACAGGGAACTATGGCTACACCTTC
few	TRBV30	.	TRBJ2-7	CAWSEAGEQYF	TGTGCCTGGAGTGAGGCGGGCGAGCAGTACTTC
few	TRBV9	TRBD2	TRBJ2-5	CASSTRLAGGPETQYF	TGTGCCAGCAGCACCCGACTAGCGGGGGGACCAGAGACCCAGTACTTC
.	TRBV19	TRBD1	TRBJ1-2	CASSLRDRENYGYTF	TGTGCCAGTAGCCTCCGGGACAGGGAAAACTATGGCTACACCTTC
few	TRBV15	.	TRBJ1-1	CATSRAAGTAEAFF	TGTGCCACCAGCAGAGCGGCGGGGACGGCAGAAGCTTTCTTT
.	TRBV29-1	.	TRBJ2-7	CSVVRGGSYEQYF	TGCAGCGTTGTCAGGGGTGGGTCCTACGAGCAGTACTTC
.	TRBV30	.	TRBJ1-4	CAWSGGGVPEKLFF	TGTGCCTGGAGTGGTGGAGGGGTTCCTGAAAAACTGTTTTTT
once	TRBV4-2	.	TRBJ1-5	CASSQERNLDQPQHF	TGTGCCAGCAGCCAAGAGCGGAATCTTGATCAGCCCCAGCATTTT
.	TRBV13	TRBD1	TRBJ1-6	CASSRTGAVAYNSPLHF	TGTGCCAGCAGTCGTACAGGGGCGGTTGCCTATAATTCACCCCTCCACTTT
.	TRBV5-4	TRBD2	TRBJ2-1	CASSLFSGGARYNEQFF	TGTGCCAGCAGCTTGTTTAGCGGGGGGGCTAGGTACAATGAGCAGTTCTTC
.	TRBV29-1	.	TRBJ1-1	CSFREGHTEAFF	TGCAGCTTCCGGGAGGGTCACACTGAAGCTTTCTTT
.	TRBV4-3	.	TRBJ1-1	CASSQIGGTEAFF	TGCGCCAGCAGCCAAATCGGGGGCACTGAAGCTTTCTTT
few	TRBV19	TRBD2	TRBJ2-5	CASKWTSGAQETQYF	TGTGCCAGTAAGTGGACTAGCGGGGCCCAAGAGACCCAGTACTTC
.	TRBV4-3	TRBD1	TRBJ1-4	CASSLWTGWDEKLFF	TGCGCCAGCAGCCTTTGGACAGGGTGGGATGAAAAACTGTTTTTT
.	TRBV7-6	.	TRBJ2-3	CASSLGRGQSTDTQYF	TGTGCCAGCAGCTTAGGGCGAGGGCAGAGCACAGATACGCAGTATTTT
.	TRBV4-2	.	TRBJ1-4	CASSQDSPGEKLFF	TGTGCCAGCAGCCAGGACAGCCCGGGGGAAAAACTGTTTTTT
.	TRBV30	.	TRBJ1-1	CAWSVRAATVEAFF	TGTGCCTGGAGTGTACGGGCGGCGACAGTTGAAGCTTTCTTT
.	TRBV7-2	TRBD1	TRBJ1-1	CASSFALTGAAFF	TGTGCCAGCAGCTTTGCCCTGACAGGGGCAGCTTTCTTT
.	TRBV15	TRBD1	TRBJ1-5	CATSIQGDQPQHF	TGTGCCACCAGCATACAGGGGGATCAGCCCCAGCATTTT
.	TRBV5-1	TRBD2	TRBJ2-3	CASSLGLAGSASTDTQYF	TGCGCCAGCAGCTTGGGACTAGCGGGGAGTGCTAGCACAGATACGCAGTATTTT
.	TRBV10-2	.	TRBJ2-5	CASSESEGLHETQYF	TGCGCCAGCAGTGAGTCAGAGGGACTTCACGAGACCCAGTACTTC
once	TRBV15	TRBD1	TRBJ1-2	CATSRDLVMTGGNYGYTF	TGTGCCACCAGCAGAGACCTTGTCATGACAGGGGGAAACTATGGCTACACCTTC
.	TRBV12-5	.	TRBJ2-1	CASGLVASSVAYNEQFF	TGTGCTAGTGGTTTGGTAGCTAGTTCGGTAGCCTACAATGAGCAGTTCTTC
few	TRBV4-1	.	TRBJ1-6	CASTREQGSLNSPLHF	TGCGCCAGCACCAGGGAACAGGGAAGCCTGAATTCACCCCTCCACTTT
.	TRBV27	.	TRBJ1-4	CASGPRQVNEKLFF	TGTGCCAGCGGCCCCAGACAGGTTAATGAAAAACTGTTTTTT
.	TRBV27	.	TRBJ2-7	CASRPLDSSYEQYF	TGTGCCAGCAGACCCCTGGACAGCTCCTACGAGCAGTACTTC
.	TRBV6-4	TRBD1	TRBJ1-2	CASSDSPTGPHTF	TGTGCCAGCAGTGACAGCCCGACAGGGCCACACACCTTC
.	TRBV5-4	.	TRBJ1-1	CASSIQGIHTEAFF	TGTGCCAGCAGCATCCAGGGGATTCACACTGAAGCTTTCTTT
.	TRBV27	.	TRBJ1-6	CASSFFDSPLHF	TGTGCCAGCAGTTTCTTTGATTCACCCCTCCACTTT
few	TRBV16	.	TRBJ1-5	CASSQFTGGSQPQHF	TGTGCCAGCAGCCAATTTACCGGGGGTTCTCAGCCCCAGCATTTT
.	TRBV11-3	.	TRBJ1-3	CATSPTGFGNTIYF	TGTGCCACCTCCCCCACAGGGTTCGGAAACACCATATATTTT
few	TRBV5-4	TRBD2	TRBJ2-5	CASSLGSSGVKEETQYF	TGTGCCAGCAGCTTGGGGTCTAGCGGGGTAAAGGAGGAGACCCAGTACTTC
once	TRBV5-4	TRBD1	TRBJ2-7	CASSSGTGSYEQYF	TGTGCCAGCAGCTCCGGGACAGGCTCCTACGAGCAGTACTTC
.	TRBV27	TRBD1	TRBJ2-2	CASRPGDRGPTGELFF	TGTGCCAGCAGACCCGGCGACAGGGGGCCTACCGGGGAGCTGTTTTTT
.	TRBV6-5	TRBD1	TRBJ1-5	CASRSTGYGNQPQHF	TGTGCCAGCAGATCGACAGGGTACGGCAATCAGCCCCAGCATTTT
.	TRBV29-1	.	TRBJ1-1	CSVKHTRLIPRTGEAFF	TGCAGCGTCAAACACACGCGGCTTATCCCCAGAACGGGTGAAGCTTTCTTT
.	TRBV6-1	TRBD1	TRBJ1-6	CASSEAGGQVWSPLHF	TGTGCCAGCAGTGAAGCGGGGGGACAGGTGTGGTCACCCCTCCACTTT
.	TRBV10-3	.	TRBJ1-2	CAIRPPGQTGYTF	TGTGCCATCAGACCCCCCGGACAGACAGGCTACACCTTC
.	TRBV11-2	.	TRBJ1-6	CASSLRGGSDSPLHF	TGTGCCAGCAGCTTACGGGGGGGCTCGGATTCACCCCTCCACTTT
.	TRBV5-1	.	TRBJ1-1	CASSLVQGSENTEAFF	TGCGCCAGCAGCTTGGTTCAGGGGTCAGAGAACACTGAAGCTTTCTTT
.	TRBV30	TRBD1	TRBJ1-2	CAWGGQGVINYGYTF	TGTGCCTGGGGGGGACAGGGCGTGATTAACTATGGCTACACCTTC
.	TRBV25-1	TRBD1	TRBJ1-1	CASSDSWTGSTEAFF	TGTGCCAGCAGTGATTCCTGGACAGGGAGCACTGAAGCTTTCTTT
.	TRBV5-1	TRBD2	TRBJ2-5	CASSLAVAGDSQETQYF	TGCGCCAGCAGCTTGGCAGTAGCGGGGGATTCCCAAGAGACCCAGTACTTC
.	TRBV5-8	TRBD2	TRBJ2-5	CASSLGLAGIQETQYF	TGTGCCAGCAGCCTGGGACTAGCGGGGATCCAAGAGACCCAGTACTTC
once	TRBV7-9	TRBD1	TRBJ1-4	CASSGEDRGKLFF	TGTGCCAGCAGCGGGGAAGACAGGGGAAAACTGTTTTTT
.	TRBV11-2	.	TRBJ1-1	CASSLDLQGRAFF	TGTGCCAGCAGCTTAGATCTCCAGGGTAGGGCTTTCTTT
.	TRBV11-1	.	TRBJ1-1	CASSFFRGTEAFF	TGTGCCAGCAGCTTTTTCAGAGGCACTGAAGCTTTCTTT